These 11 T cell receptor beta chains originate from one sample sequenced in a study of T-cell reconstitution after alpha-beta-depleted transplantation in children (dated by TCRdb to the mid-2010s). Receptors were amplified or captured by PCR. The instrument given in TCRdb is Illumina HiSeq 2500. TCR library preparation used molecular barcoding, with unique molecular identifiers applied to normalize quantification of the TCRbeta repertoire. Through fastp at Q25 and MiXCR, TCRdb rebuilt clones from the public reads, retaining in-frame beta chains. Every entry covers one CDR3 protein and lists the most common genes and DNA from its rows. Within this sample are about 200,000 distinct CDR3 sequences, with 5.5% to 7% of them counted one time only. Of the sample, 4.5% to 6.5% falls within the top ten clones. The sample's treatment or condition label, decoded: allogeneic hematopoietic cell transplantation with graft depleted of TCRalphabeta T cells and CD19 B cells.

The sequencing here drew on PBMCs, taken before TCRalphabeta/CD19-depleted stem cell transplant. All receptors derive from a boy younger than 10 with acute lymphoblastic leukemia, due to receive a stem cell transplant.

This clonotype was detected many times. The rearrangement joins TRBV29-1 to TRBJ1-3; D possibly corresponds to TRBD1 (5 bases). V lost 6 bases and J 3 bases, leaving 21 bases between the germline ends. The CDR3 is 16 residues long. Looked up from germline, CDR1 is SQVTM and CDR2 is ANQGSEA. CDR3 coding DNA: TGCAGCGTAAGGGGAGATGACCGCGATATTGGAAACACCATATATTTT. It is translated as CSVRGDDRDIGNTIYF.

This clonotype has a count of ten or more. The V call is TRBV7-2, the J call TRBJ2-2; D not certain. This CDR3 is 13 amino acids long. CDR1 and CDR2 from the germline V gene are SGHTA and FQGNSA. V was shortened by 1 base and J by 2 bases, with 2 bases between the two germline ends. The CDR3 reads CASSLDNTGELFF. DNA of the CDR3: TGTGCCAGCAGCTTAGACAACACCGGGGAGCTGTTTTTT.

This clonotype occurred many times. The genes are TRBV7-9 and TRBJ2-1; TRBD2 matches at 7 bases. Germline lookup yields CDR1 SEHNR and CDR2 FQNEAQ (reference sequence). This CDR3 is built from 12 residues. V trimming: 5 bases; J trimming: 7 bases; junction bases outside the gene matches: 2. The DNA of the CDR3 is TGTGCCAGCAGCCATAGCGGGAATGAGCAGTTCTTC. Its protein product is CASSHSGNEQFF. Complete variable domain (other parts from reference TRBV7-9 and TRBJ2-1): DTGVSQNPRHKITKRGQNVTFRCDPISEHNRLYWYRQTLGQGPEFLTYFQNEAQLEKSRLLSDRFSAERPKGSFSTLEIQRTEQGDSAMYLCASSHSGNEQFFGPGTRLTVL.

This clonotype has just a few counts. The gene calls are TRBV28 and TRBJ1-5, with D uncertain. Germline CDR1 is MDHEN and CDR2 is SYDVKM. V lost 4 bases to trimming and J lost 5 bases, with 9 bases between them. This CDR3 has 13 residues. The CDR3 nucleotides are TGTGCCAGCAGTTCTCCTTTCGATCAGCCCCAGCATTTT. It is translated as CASSSPFDQPQHF.

This rearrangement joins TRBV20-1 to TRBJ2-2, with 12 bases that match TRBD2. The CDR3 extends over 16 amino acids. J lost 6 bases, V lost 3 bases, and 8 bases had no gene match. Looked up from germline, CDR1 is DFQATT and CDR2 is SNEGSKA (reference sequence). The CDR3 DNA reads TGCAGTGCTAGCTTGCTAGCGGGAGGGCCGGCCGGGGAGCTGTTTTTT. It is translated as CSASLLAGGPAGELFF.

This clonotype was counted at least ten times. V is TRBV7-9 and J is TRBJ1-1; D gene ambiguous. This CDR3 is built from 15 residues. CDR1 is SEHNR, CDR2 FQNEAQ, per germline (reference sequence). V shed 3 bases and J shed 1 base, with 12 bases lying between them. CDR3 loop: CASSFGGPANTEAFF. The CDR3 region has the DNA TGTGCCAGCAGCTTTGGAGGACCAGCGAACACTGAAGCTTTCTTT. Full variable domain (remainder filled in from reference TRBV7-9 and TRBJ1-1): DTGVSQNPRHKITKRGQNVTFRCDPISEHNRLYWYRQTLGQGPEFLTYFQNEAQLEKSRLLSDRFSAERPKGSFSTLEIQRTEQGDSAMYLCASSFGGPANTEAFFGQGTRLTVV.

In its sample, this clonotype was seen many times. This chain uses TRBV7-2 with TRBJ2-4; TRBD2 aligns across 8 bases. V lost 6 bases, J lost 3 bases, and 7 bases stayed unmatched. The V gene's germline CDR1 is SGHTA and CDR2 FQGNSA. The CDR3 is 15 amino acids. CDR3 nucleotides: TGTGCCAGCAGTCCCGTCGGGGGGGGCAAAAACATTCAGTACTTC. Residues: CASSPVGGGKNIQYF.

This clonotype came up a few times. The chain employs TRBV3-1 and TRBJ2-5; 9 positions agree with TRBD1. The length of the CDR3 is 16 residues. CDR1 is LGHDT, CDR2 YNNKEL, per germline (reference sequence). Losses at the gene ends were 3 bases for V and 12 bases for J; bases not matched to a gene: 17. Here the CDR3 DNA reads TGTGCCAGCAGCCACCCTCCCGGGACAGGGTGGAGAGGGAAGTACTTC. Protein product: CASSHPPGTGWRGKYF.

This clonotype was counted ten times or more. The V gene is TRBV5-1, the J gene TRBJ2-3, with TRBD1 matching 9 bases. Trimming removed 4 bases from V and 1 base from J; junction bases left unmatched: 10. Germline values: CDR1 SGHRS, CDR2 YFSETQ. This CDR3 comprises 17 residues. This CDR3 is CASSETGQGFRTDTQYF. The CDR3 DNA reads as TGCGCCAGCAGCGAAACCGGACAGGGGTTCCGCACAGATACGCAGTATTTT.

This clonotype appeared a few times. This chain connects TRBV7-3 to TRBJ2-1; 12 bases agree with TRBD2. There are 18 residues in the CDR3. Germline-derived CDR1 and CDR2 are SGHTA and FQGTGA. V shed 5 bases and J 0 bases; nucleotides not matched to a gene: 8. The CDR3 nucleotides read TGTGCCAGCAGCCGAACTAGCGGGGGGCTGAGCTCCTACAATGAGCAGTTCTTC. Amino acid sequence: CASSRTSGGLSSYNEQFF.

At least ten counts were recorded for this clonotype. The chain couples TRBV29-1 to TRBJ2-1; no clear D. Germline-derived CDR1 and CDR2 are SQVTM and ANQGSEA. The CDR3 spans 15 residues. V lost 5 bases, J lost 0 bases, and 14 bases lay in between. The DNA for the CDR3 is TGCAGCGTTATATCCCCTTTGAGCTCCTACAATGAGCAGTTCTTC. It specifies CSVISPLSSYNEQFF.